This T cell receptor (beta chain) was recorded in a study of blood T cell repertoires in COVID-19. Turning to the study itself: Italy, Spain and the United States were the sources of the convalescent and acute COVID-19 samples. The cDNA or gDNA used as material had been derived from T cells, B-cell-depleted T cells, or PBMCs.

In the source study's methods: Amplification with reference gene primers provided the estimates of nucleated cell counts. Here immunoSEQ multiplex PCR was the method, and the copy in TCRdb shows in-frame clones only, minus some. V, J and clone size derive from that table, while D and trimming were established from the DNA sequence. The data contain about 200,000 clones, 60% to 85% of them singletons. CDR1 SGHVS and CDR2 FQNEAQ come from the germline V gene. There are 15 residues in the CDR3. The V gene lost 1 base and the J gene lost 5 bases, with 14 bases spanning the gap. The chain recombines TRBV7-8 with TRBJ2-5; the D gene is possibly TRBD2 (5 bases). Source material: peripheral blood. This TCR derives from a woman between 65 and 79 years old with acute or convalescent COVID-19. DNA of the CDR3: TGTGCCAGCAGCTTAGGGGGAGTACAGAGGGAGACCCAGTACTTC. Residues: CASSLGGVQRETQYF.